Listed below are T cell receptor beta chains from one sample, sequenced in a study of blood T cell repertoires in COVID-19. Repertoires were generated with immunoSEQ multiplex PCR, while TCRdb's copy carries only in-frame clones and drops some. Of about 140,000 clones in the sample, about 80% were seen once. Sequencing was performed on PBMCs or T cells enriched from blood (not recorded which). The receptors stem from a woman aged 50 to 60 who had recovered from COVID-19. CDR3s leave out the opening cysteine and the closing phenylalanine or tryptophan. Fields, in order: V gene, CDR3 protein.

TRBV6-5	ASSWGRGNGYT
TRBV9	ASSVGEREGRSGELF
TRBV27	ASSLRGQGADTQY
TRBV18	ASSLLQGASDSPLH
TRBV7-6	ASSKDYSDTQY
TRBV19	ASSRAGQGLSEAF
TRBV10-3	AISKGVNTEAF
TRBV5-1	ASSSAGGSRDEKLF
TRBV7-9	ASSQGIYNEQF
TRBV5-6	ASSHSYAGLNQPQH
TRBV7-6	ASSSRPSQPQH
TRBV19	ASKDRAYEQY
TRBV3-1/TRBV3-2	ASSQAGTGGYEQY
TRBV6-2/TRBV6-3	ASSRTSGGPPQETQY
TRBV5-4	ASSLGRGYTDTQY
TRBV29-1	SSGTGVADTQY
TRBV28	ASSSRTSGTDTQY
TRBV9	ASNRGSWNEQF